Presented here are 31 T cell receptor beta chains from one specimen sequenced in a study of vaccination and CD4 T cells after COVID-19. Sequencing of the DNA from cultured CD4+ T cells was carried out with the Oncomine TCR Beta short-read assay. One entry per CDR3 protein, called by TCRdb with MiXCR from the PCR reads. The data contain roughly 13,000 distinct CDR3 sequences, about 56% of them seen just once; the ten biggest clones take up about 8.8%. Specified treatment: approximately 9-day PBMC culture with coronavirus spike peptide pools or control peptides (ViraFEST assay). No cognate antigen is known for these TCRs. The sequencing used CD4+ T cells from blood, cultured in vitro, collected before SARS-CoV-2 vaccination. The receptors come from a human donor who had recovered from COVID-19.

This chain joins TRBV19 and TRBJ1-2; 7 bases are shared with TRBD1. The V and J ends lost 6 bases and 4 bases, in that order; junction bases with no gene match: 20. CDR3 length: 18 amino acids. Germline assignment: CDR1 LNHDA and CDR2 SQIVND (reference sequence). The CDR3 DNA sequence: TGTGCCAGTAGACCTGACCCGGGACAGACCGATAGAAGCTATGGCTACACCTTC. It codes for CASRPDPGQTDRSYGYTF.

The chain uses TRBV7-8 and TRBJ1-1; D perhaps matches TRBD1 (5 bases). Trimming shortened V by 5 bases and J by 1 base, and 14 bases separated the two germline ends. The V gene's germline CDR1 is SGHVS and CDR2 FQNEAQ. CDR3 length equals 15 residues. Written as DNA, the CDR3 is TGTGCCAGCAGCCCCCCCCAGGGTAAGAACACTGAAGCTTTCTTT. This gives the protein CASSPPQGKNTEAFF.

This clonotype was observed a handful of times. This chain joins TRBV7-2 and TRBJ1-2; tentative D call: TRBD1 (5 bases). The CDR3 has 14 amino acids. V was pared by 3 bases and J by 0 bases, with 8 bases between. Germline CDR1 SGHTA, CDR2 FQGNSA. As DNA, the CDR3 is TGTGCCAGCAGCTTGGGGGGTACTAACTATGGCTACACCTTC. Amino acid sequence: CASSLGGTNYGYTF.

The chain employs TRBV6-2 or TRBV6-3 and TRBJ2-7, with 7 positions matching TRBD2. Trimming removed 6 bases from V and 5 bases from J; junction bases left unmatched: 13. This CDR3 comprises 15 residues. Per germline, CDR1 MNHEY and CDR2 SVGEGT. CDR3 DNA sequence: TGTGCCAGCAGCCGCGGGACTAAAGGTCGACACGAGCAGTACTTC. Its protein is CASSRGTKGRHEQYF.

The rearrangement uses TRBV19 and TRBJ1-5; no clear D. CDR3 size: 13 residues. Germline-derived CDR1 and CDR2 are LNHDA and SQIVND (reference sequence). Deletions cut 7 bases from V and 4 bases from J, with 11 bases between. CDR3: CASNVRGNQPQHF. Here the CDR3 DNA reads TGTGCCAGTAATGTACGGGGAAATCAGCCCCAGCATTTT.

DNA of the CDR3: TGTGCCAGTAGCACCCCCGGGACAGGTGAACAGCCCCAGCATTTT. It specifies CASSTPGTGEQPQHF. The chain has TRBV19 and TRBJ1-5; 8 bases agree with TRBD1. The length of the CDR3 is 15 residues. V lost 6 bases and J lost 7; bases outside the gene matches: 11. Germline V lookup: CDR1 LNHDA, CDR2 SQIVND (reference sequence).

CDR3 region: CASSLRTGTLNSPLHF. In DNA, the CDR3 is TGTGCCAGCAGCCTCAGGACAGGGACTCTGAACTCACCCCTCCACTTT. V and J are TRBV12-3 or TRBV12-4 and TRBJ1-6, with 8 bases matching TRBD1. The CDR3 runs to 16 residues. The ends lost 6 bases at V and 10 bases at J; junction bases unmatched: 14.

This chain uses TRBV29-1 with TRBJ2-1; no reliable D call. Germline loops: CDR1 SQVTM, CDR2 ANQGSEA. V dropped 2 bases and J dropped 9 bases, with 17 bases sitting between them. The CDR3 is 14 amino acids. The chain's CDR3 is CSVESPSYGGEQFF. CDR3 DNA sequence: TGCAGCGTTGAATCACCGTCCTACGGTGGTGAGCAGTTCTTC.

In this sample, this clonotype turned up a few times. V and J are TRBV12-3 or TRBV12-4 and TRBJ2-5; tentatively, D is TRBD2 (6 bases). The CDR3 sequence is 16 residues long. The V end lost 0 bases, the J end lost 2 bases, and 13 bases lay between the germline ends. The CDR3 coding sequence is TGTGCCAGCAGTTTAGCGCCGCCAAGCGGGCAAGAGACCCAGTACTTC. Protein product: CASSLAPPSGQETQYF.

This clonotype was counted between two and nine times. The rearrangement joins TRBV6-5 to TRBJ2-3; 8 nucleotides match TRBD2. V dropped 3 bases and J dropped 8; count of bases not matched to a gene: 7. Germline V gene data show CDR1 as MNHEY and CDR2 as SVGAGI. CDR3 length: 14 amino acids. The CDR3 reads CASSYTGTRSTQYF. CDR3 nucleotide sequence: TGTGCCAGCAGTTATACCGGGACTAGGAGTACGCAGTATTTT.

This clonotype was picked up a small number of times. J is TRBJ2-5 and V is TRBV6-1, with TRBD1 identical over 8 bases. From germline, CDR1 is MNHNS and CDR2 SASEGT. V lost 5 bases to trimming and J lost 5 bases; unmatched junction nucleotides: 7. The CDR3 loop spans 14 amino acids. CDR3 sequence: CASSKDRVVETQYF. The CDR3 coding sequence is TGTGCCAGCAGTAAGGACAGGGTGGTTGAGACCCAGTACTTC.

This clonotype was seen a handful of times. The rearrangement joins TRBV27 to TRBJ2-5; 7 bases fit TRBD1. This CDR3 contains 13 residues. Germline lookup yields CDR1 MNHEY and CDR2 SMNVEV (reference sequence). The V segment lost 8 bases and the J segment 2 bases; nucleotides outside the gene matches: 5. The CDR3 nucleotides are TGTGCCAGCGGAAGGGACAGACAAGAGACCCAGTACTTC. Translating it yields CASGRDRQETQYF.

The V gene is TRBV18, the J gene TRBJ2-5; the D is unclear. Germline CDR1 KGHSH, CDR2 LQKENI. Trimming shortened V by 3 bases and J by 2 bases, and 10 bases separated the two germline ends. The CDR3 loop spans 14 amino acids. The CDR3 spells CASSPASIQETQYF. The CDR3, as DNA: TGTGCCAGCTCACCGGCTAGTATTCAAGAGACCCAGTACTTC.

This clonotype was seen a few times. V usage is TRBV27 and J usage is TRBJ2-1, with D unclear. CDR1 and CDR2 (germline): MNHEY, SMNVEV (reference sequence). The CDR3 runs 15 residues. V lost 4 bases, J lost 1 base, and 11 bases lay in between. The CDR3 nucleotides read TGTGCCAGCAGTTCGCGAGGCAGGTCCTACAATGAGCAGTTCTTC. It encodes CASSSRGRSYNEQFF.

This clonotype was counted a few times. The rearrangement uses TRBV12-3 or TRBV12-4 and TRBJ1-5; TRBD1 aligns across 8 bases. Losses at the gene ends were 0 bases for V and 6 bases for J; bases not matched to a gene: 10. CDR3 length equals 17 residues. The CDR3 spells CASSLAGARGLRQPQHF. CDR3 nucleotide sequence: TGTGCCAGCAGTTTAGCCGGAGCCAGGGGGCTGCGTCAGCCCCAGCATTTT.

This sequence joins TRBV7-6 and TRBJ2-3; 8 nucleotides line up with TRBD2. CDR1 is SGHVS, CDR2 FNYEAQ, per germline. The CDR3 has 16 amino acids. Trimming took 1 base from V and 0 from J; bases not matched to a gene: 3. The CDR3 sequence is CASSLGASGSTDTQYF. The CDR3 DNA follows: TGTGCCAGCAGCTTAGGGGCTAGCGGGAGCACAGATACGCAGTATTTT.

V usage is TRBV6-2 or TRBV6-3 and J usage is TRBJ1-5; the D gene is possibly TRBD1 (5 bases). The CDR3 runs to 14 residues. CDR1 MNHEY and CDR2 SVGEGT come from the germline V gene. Trimming took 10 bases from V and 0 from J, leaving 13 bases between them. The CDR3 nucleotides read TGTGCCATCGACAGCTCAAATAGCAATCAGCCCCAGCATTTT. Residues: CAIDSSNSNQPQHF.

V and J are TRBV6-2 or TRBV6-3 and TRBJ2-3; the D gene could be TRBD1 or TRBD2 (6 bases each). CDR1 MNHEY and CDR2 SVGEGT come from the germline V gene. Trimming left V 2 bases short and J 4 bases short, with 10 bases between. The CDR3 extends over 14 amino acids. CDR3 DNA sequence: TGTGCCAGCAGTTACCCGAGGGGGGCAGATACGCAGTATTTT. Translation: CASSYPRGADTQYF.

The chain has TRBV7-3 and TRBJ2-7; D gene ambiguous. The CDR3 is made up of 13 amino acids. V was pared by 6 bases and J by 2 bases, with 11 bases between. Germline CDR1 reads SGHTA; CDR2 reads FQGTGA. This CDR3 reads CASRKDGPYEQYF. The DNA for the CDR3 is TGTGCCAGCAGGAAGGACGGCCCCTACGAGCAGTACTTC.

The chain couples TRBV28 to TRBJ1-5; perhaps TRBD1 as D (6 bases). The ends were cut back, 7 bases at V and 6 bases at J, with 16 bases in the middle. Germline CDR1 and CDR2: MDHEN and SYDVKM. The CDR3 totals 14 residues. CDR3 loop: CASTRRGGGQPQHF. The CDR3 DNA reads as TGTGCCAGCACCCGTAGGGGGGGCGGTCAGCCCCAGCATTTT.

This rearrangement joins TRBV6-2 or TRBV6-3 to TRBJ1-6; the match to TRBD1 covers 9 bases. Trimming cost V 5 bases and J 7 bases; bases outside gene matches: 3. Per the germline V gene, CDR1 is MNHEY and CDR2 is SVGEGT. This CDR3 comprises 14 residues. The CDR3 protein is CASSGQGMNSPLHF. CDR3 DNA sequence: TGTGCCAGCAGTGGACAGGGGATGAATTCACCCCTCCACTTT.

This clonotype has just a few counts. The genes are TRBV19 and TRBJ1-2; 9 bases line up with TRBD1. V gave up 9 bases and J gave up 8 bases; unmatched junction bases: 4. The CDR3 totals 11 residues. Per germline, CDR1 LNHDA and CDR2 SQIVND (reference sequence). The CDR3 sequence is CARQGAHGYTF. CDR3 in DNA: TGTGCCAGACAGGGGGCTCACGGCTACACCTTC.

J is TRBJ1-6 and V is TRBV20-1, with a possible D match to TRBD1 (6 bases). The CDR3 consists of 13 residues. V lost 2 bases and J 6 bases, leaving 8 bases between the germline ends. Germline CDR1 is DFQATT and CDR2 is SNEGSKA (reference sequence). The CDR3 DNA is TGCAGTGCTAGACAGGGGTTTAATTCACCCCTCCACTTT. This codes for CSARQGFNSPLHF.

This clonotype was recorded a few times. The chain links TRBV5-4 to TRBJ1-2; TRBD1 might be the D (6 bases). V was cut by 2 bases and J by 5 bases, with 16 bases left in between. The CDR3 spans 15 residues. Germline CDR1 reads SGHNT; CDR2 reads YYREEE (reference sequence). CDR3 sequence (DNA): TGTGCCAGCAGCTTCCCGCCCCCAGGGGAATATGGCTACACCTTC. Encoded protein: CASSFPPPGEYGYTF.

The V and J genes are TRBV28 and TRBJ2-5; no firm D call. The CDR3 covers 13 residues. Germline-derived CDR1 and CDR2 are MDHEN and SYDVKM. V was shortened by 4 bases and J by 5 bases, with 11 bases between the two germline ends. In DNA, the CDR3 is TGTGCCAGCAGTTCTTGGGTCGCTGAGACCCAGTACTTC. Its protein is CASSSWVAETQYF.

The chain carries TRBV6-2 or TRBV6-3 and TRBJ2-7; D unresolved. The CDR3 is 13 residues long. Germline loops: CDR1 MNHEY, CDR2 SVGEGT. The V gene lost 4 bases and the J gene lost 1 base, with 8 bases spanning the gap. The CDR3: CASSLTRSYEQYF. In DNA form, the CDR3 reads TGTGCCAGCAGTTTGACACGGTCCTACGAGCAGTACTTC.

The chain is built from TRBV7-2 and TRBJ2-3; the match to TRBD2 covers 9 bases. The CDR3 has 14 residues. With 1 base clipped from V and 8 bases from J, the junction kept 4 bases outside the gene matches. Germline values: CDR1 SGHTA, CDR2 FQGNSA. The CDR3 reads CASSLGGGRGTQYF. For the CDR3, the DNA is TGTGCCAGCAGCTTAGGAGGCGGGAGGGGTACGCAGTATTTT.

This clonotype was counted once. The rearrangement uses TRBV2 and TRBJ1-1; the match to TRBD1 covers 12 bases. The CDR3 sequence is 16 residues long. Unmatched junction bases numbered 6, after V lost 3 bases and J lost 4 bases. CDR1 and CDR2 (germline): SNHLY, FYNNEI. CDR3 coding DNA: TGTGCCAGCAGTGACCCCGGGACAGGGGGCGGCACTGAAGCTTTCTTT. It specifies CASSDPGTGGGTEAFF.

V gene TRBV28 combines with J gene TRBJ1-6; no firm D call. This CDR3 contains 15 residues. Germline assignment: CDR1 MDHEN and CDR2 SYDVKM. With 5 bases removed from V and 7 bases from J, the gap between germline ends came to 15 bases. CDR3 region: CASSPGSGWNSPLHF. CDR3 DNA sequence: TGTGCCAGCAGTCCGGGTTCCGGGTGGAATTCACCCCTCCACTTT.

In its sample, this clonotype was seen once. The chain has TRBV12-3 or TRBV12-4 and TRBJ2-3, with TRBD2 identical over 14 bases. The ends lost 4 bases at V and 4 bases at J; junction bases unmatched: 1. This CDR3 is 15 amino acids long. CDR3 nucleotide sequence: TGTGCCAGCAGTTCGACTAGCGGGGGGGCAGATACGCAGTATTTT. Translation gives CASSSTSGGADTQYF.

The rearrangement joins TRBV18 to TRBJ2-5, with TRBD1 identical over 7 bases. CDR3 length equals 13 residues. J gave up 4 bases and V 2 bases, and 1 base lay outside the gene matches. Looked up from germline, CDR1 is KGHSH and CDR2 is LQKENI. CDR3 protein: CASSPTGVETQYF. As DNA, the CDR3 is TGTGCCAGCTCACCAACAGGGGTAGAGACCCAGTACTTC.